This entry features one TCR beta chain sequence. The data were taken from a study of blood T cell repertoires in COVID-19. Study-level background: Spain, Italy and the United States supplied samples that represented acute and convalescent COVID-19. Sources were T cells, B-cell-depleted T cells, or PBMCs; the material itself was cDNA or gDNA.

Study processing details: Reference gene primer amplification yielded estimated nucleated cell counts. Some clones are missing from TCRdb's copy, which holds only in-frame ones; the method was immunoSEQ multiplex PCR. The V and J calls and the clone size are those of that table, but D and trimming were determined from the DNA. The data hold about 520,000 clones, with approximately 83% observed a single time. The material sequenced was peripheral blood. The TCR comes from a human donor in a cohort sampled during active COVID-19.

The CDR3 DNA is TGTGCCTGGAGTCCATATCTAAGAGATCAGCCCCAGCATTTT. Protein product: CAWSPYLRDQPQHF. The chain has TRBV30 and TRBJ1-5; no reliable D call. Looked up from germline, CDR1 is GTSNPN and CDR2 is SVGIG (reference sequence). Trimming removed 2 bases at V and 5 bases at J, with 13 bases between. The CDR3 loop spans 14 amino acids.